This T cell receptor (beta chain) comes out of a study of T cells expressing NK-cell markers. Turning to the study itself: Sorted T-cell subsets CD3+CD56+NKG2C+, CD3+CD56+NKG2C- and CD3+CD56-NKG2C+ were TCR beta-sequenced.

The CDR3 length is 14 residues. Germline V gene sequence: CDR1 DFQATT, CDR2 SNEGSKA (reference sequence). Scientists made TCR beta cDNA using 5'RACE template switching with UMIs. TCRdb reworked the 5' RACE reads into one entry per CDR3 protein, no DNA. This sample's clone table lists roughly 160,000 distinct CDR3 sequences. The sample taken for sequencing was blood T cells: a sorted CD56 or NKG2C T cell subset, CD4+ or CD8+ T cells, or bulk PBMC T cells (not recorded which). The source of this sequence is a woman aged 18-70 years in good health. The genes are TRBV20-1 and TRBJ2-3; TCRdb indicates TRBD2, and absent DNA this call remains unverified. Here the CDR3 reads CSAPAGGRTDTQYF.